This record covers a single T cell receptor (beta chain). The target antigen is unknown. Produced via immunoSEQ multiplex PCR; TCRdb's table is partial and in-frame only. The sample carries 75,000 to 95,000 clones, approximately 90% recorded once. This entry comes from a study of T cell responses to AZD1222 COVID-19 vaccine. Study context: Timing groups of about 4 and about 12 weeks for second doses were pooled.

Findings and limits, study-wide: Regions 160-218 and 743-854 dominated among vaccine-associated CD4 TCRs spanning spike. Baseline seropositivity occurred in only a handful of AZD1222 recipients. Recipients of two AZD1222 doses showed rising Spike-specific TCR breadth and depth.

Trimming cost V 6 bases and J 8 bases, with 10 bases left between them. The germline CDR1 and CDR2 sequences are KGHSH and LQKENI. The CDR3 runs 11 residues. The clonotype was recovered from an adult in good health. The chain combines TRBV18 with TRBJ1-2; D unresolved. The specimen comprised peripheral blood, sampled on day 0 of AZD1222 vaccination. CDR3 DNA sequence: TGTGCCAGCTCGCCCTCAGCCGGCTACACCTTC. It yields the protein CASSPSAGYTF.